This entry is about one T cell receptor (beta chain). Libraries were prepared by immunoSEQ multiplex PCR; TCRdb keeps only in-frame clonotypes and omits some of them. The sample contains about 58,000 clones, 89% of which appear only once. The data derive from a study of blood T cell repertoires in COVID-19. Study at large: In each case, the material was cDNA or gDNA derived from T cells, B-cell-depleted T cells, or PBMCs.

Germline assignment: CDR1 MNHNS and CDR2 SASEGT. This CDR3 is 14 amino acids long. Trimming pared 3 bases from V and 7 bases from J, leaving 13 bases between. This chain connects TRBV6-1 to TRBJ1-5; D might be TRBD1 (6 bases). Sequenced: peripheral blood. The sequence came from a woman in her sixties with active COVID-19. The CDR3: CASSEGGARQPQHF. The CDR3 DNA reads TGTGCCAGCAGTGAGGGGGGGGCTAGGCAGCCCCAGCATTTT.